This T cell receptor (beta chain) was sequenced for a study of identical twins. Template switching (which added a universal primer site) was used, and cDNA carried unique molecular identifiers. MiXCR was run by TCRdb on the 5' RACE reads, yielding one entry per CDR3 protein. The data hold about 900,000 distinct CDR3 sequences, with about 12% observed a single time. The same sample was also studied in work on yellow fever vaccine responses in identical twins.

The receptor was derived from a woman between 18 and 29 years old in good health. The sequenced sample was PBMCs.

For the CDR3, the DNA is TGTGCCAGCAGTTACTGGGGCAACCGAAATCAGCCCCAGCATTTT. Translation: CASSYWGNRNQPQHF. The rearrangement uses TRBV6-2 or TRBV6-3 and TRBJ1-5; weak D call: TRBD1 (5 bases). The CDR3 is 15 residues long. Germline CDR1 is MNHEY and CDR2 is SVGEGT. V was pared by 1 base and J by 4 bases, with 11 bases between.